One sample yielded the 30 T cell receptor beta chains listed below, sequenced in a study of T cell changes during pregnancy in multiple sclerosis. Using immunoSEQ multiplex PCR, the repertoire was profiled, and TCRdb retains in-frame clones only, with some absent. There are approximately 60,000 clones in the sample; around 90% occur only once, and approximately 1.2% lies in the top ten. This specimen was peripheral blood, taken in the second trimester of pregnancy. The receptors were gathered from a female donor with multiple sclerosis, enrolled in a pregnancy study.

This chain links TRBV6-1 with TRBJ2-5, with 12 bases matching TRBD2. Trimming at V came to 2 bases and at J to 2 bases, leaving 0 bases not matched to a gene. CDR3 length equals 15 residues. Germline V gives CDR1 MNHNS, CDR2 SASEGT. This chain's CDR3 is CASSELAGGQETQYF. Written as DNA, the CDR3 is TGTGCCAGCAGTGAACTAGCGGGGGGGCAAGAGACCCAGTACTTC.

This clone has only a few counts. The rearrangement links TRBV11-1 to TRBJ2-1; 8 nucleotides match TRBD1. Germline V gene sequence: CDR1 SGHAT, CDR2 FQDESV (reference sequence). Losses at the gene ends were 4 bases for V and 9 bases for J; bases not matched to a gene: 2. The length of the CDR3 is 12 residues. CDR3 amino acids: CASSSDRAEQFF. Written as DNA, the CDR3 is TGTGCCAGCAGCTCGGACAGGGCTGAGCAGTTCTTC.

The chain uses TRBV10-1 and TRBJ1-1; D remains unclear. CDR3 length equals 13 residues. V lost 5 bases and J lost 4, with 11 bases in between. Germline CDR1 reads WNHNN; CDR2 reads SYGVQD (reference sequence). DNA for the CDR3: TGCGCCAGCAGTCCCAGCCGGGGCACTGAAGCTTTCTTT. Translation gives CASSPSRGTEAFF.

The chain is built from TRBV11-2 and TRBJ1-4, with no clear D. This CDR3 spans 13 amino acids. Germline V lookup: CDR1 SGHAT, CDR2 FQNNGV. The germline V and J ends were trimmed by 4 bases and 6 bases, with 9 bases remaining between them. The CDR3 DNA reads as TGTGCCAGCAGCTCGTATATTGATGAAAAACTGTTTTTT. It yields the protein CASSSYIDEKLFF.

This chain joins TRBV7-2 and TRBJ1-4; D perhaps matches TRBD1 (5 bases). The CDR3 consists of 15 residues. V gave up 4 bases and J gave up 6 bases, with 15 bases separating them. Germline-derived CDR1 and CDR2 are SGHTA and FQGNSA. The CDR3 region is CASSSYWGFDEKLFF. DNA of the CDR3: TGTGCCAGCAGCTCCTACTGGGGCTTCGATGAAAAACTGTTTTTT. Supplemented by reference TRBV7-2 and TRBJ1-4, the full variable domain reads GAGVSQSPSNKVTEKGKDVELRCDPISGHTALYWYRQSLGQGLEFLIYFQGNSAPDKSGLPSDRFSAERTGGSVSTLTIQRTQQEDSAVYLCASSSYWGFDEKLFFGSGTQLSVL.

The chain has TRBV18 and TRBJ1-1; D is uncertain. Trimming pared 4 bases from V and 1 base from J, leaving 16 bases between. This CDR3 has 16 amino acids. Germline CDR1 KGHSH, CDR2 LQKENI. The CDR3 region is CASSRVASGWNTEAFF. The CDR3 DNA is TGTGCCAGCTCACGGGTCGCCTCGGGGTGGAACACTGAAGCTTTCTTT. Full variable domain (missing parts from reference TRBV18 and TRBJ1-1): NAGVMQNPRHLVRRRGQEARLRCSPMKGHSHVYWYRQLPEEGLKFMVYLQKENIIDESGMPKERFSAEFPKEGPSILRIQQVVRGDSAAYFCASSRVASGWNTEAFFGQGTRLTVV.

The chain links TRBV5-1 to TRBJ2-3; TRBD2 matches 7 bases. CDR1 is SGHRS and CDR2 is YFSETQ in the germline V gene. This CDR3 is 16 amino acids long. V lost 2 bases and J lost 3; bases outside the gene matches: 9. The CDR3 sequence: CASSFGRGIATDTQYF. CDR3 sequence (DNA): TGCGCCAGCAGCTTTGGGCGGGGGATCGCAACAGATACGCAGTATTTT.

The rearrangement joins TRBV30 to TRBJ2-7, with a tentative D call TRBD1 (6 bases). The CDR3 covers 13 residues. Germline V CDR1 and CDR2: GTSNPN, SVGIG (reference sequence). V was pared by 4 bases and J by 4 bases, with 14 bases between. The CDR3 region is CAWNLGTTYEQYF. CDR3 nucleotide sequence: TGTGCCTGGAATCTGGGGACAACATACGAGCAGTACTTC.

This clone came up once. The chain recombines TRBV18 with TRBJ2-5, with TRBD1 identical over 10 bases. Looked up from germline, CDR1 is KGHSH and CDR2 is LQKENI. V lost 3 bases, J lost 4 bases, and 8 bases stayed unmatched. CDR3 length: 16 residues. CDR3 sequence: CASSPDRGALGETQYF. The CDR3 DNA reads TGTGCCAGCTCACCGGACAGGGGGGCCCTGGGAGAGACCCAGTACTTC.

V is TRBV28 and J is TRBJ1-5, with D perhaps TRBD1 (6 bases). The CDR3 contains 14 residues. V shed 5 bases and J shed 12 bases, with 20 bases lying between them. The germline CDR1 and CDR2 sequences are MDHEN and SYDVKM. CDR3 DNA: TGTGCCAGCAGTCCCCTCCACCGTAGGGGGGGCCAGCATTTT. It yields the protein CASSPLHRRGGQHF.

V gene TRBV18 combines with J gene TRBJ2-5, with D maybe TRBD2 (5 bases). The CDR3 consists of 14 residues. Trimming took 2 bases from V and 5 from J, leaving 12 bases between them. Looked up from germline, CDR1 is KGHSH and CDR2 is LQKENI. The CDR3 DNA sequence: TGTGCCAGCTCACCAATGAGGGTGGTGGAGACCCAGTACTTC. It codes for CASSPMRVVETQYF.

This rearrangement joins TRBV9 to TRBJ2-5; no firm D call. The V gene's germline CDR1 is SGDLS and CDR2 YYNGEE. The CDR3 runs to 16 residues. Trimming pared 0 bases from V and 0 bases from J, leaving 12 bases between. In nucleotides, the CDR3 is TGTGCCAGCAGCGTAGGAAGACTCCTGTACCAAGAGACCCAGTACTTC. The encoded protein is CASSVGRLLYQETQYF.

This clone was observed once. The chain employs TRBV5-1 and TRBJ2-5; 10 nucleotides agree with TRBD2. Germline V gene data show CDR1 as SGHRS and CDR2 as YFSETQ. Germline trimming cut 4 bases from V and 1 base from J; bases unmatched to any gene: 4. The CDR3 runs 15 residues. The DNA of the CDR3 is TGCGCCAGCAGCCCAAGGACTAGCGGCCAAGAGACCCAGTACTTC. Translated, it gives CASSPRTSGQETQYF.

The V gene is TRBV19, the J gene TRBJ1-1; 7 bases are shared with TRBD1. CDR1 and CDR2 from the germline V gene are LNHDA and SQIVND (reference sequence). V was clipped by 3 bases and J by 5 bases; unmatched bases: 3. CDR3 length: 13 residues. The CDR3 DNA reads TGTGCCAGTAGTATGAACAGGGGTACTGAAGCTTTCTTT. It yields the protein CASSMNRGTEAFF.

The rearrangement joins TRBV11-2 to TRBJ2-5; TRBD2 aligns across 9 bases. V lost 6 bases and J lost 5; bases outside the gene matches: 13. The germline V gene has CDR1 SGHAT and CDR2 FQNNGV. The length of the CDR3 is 16 residues. CDR3 bases: TGTGCCAGCAGGCAACCCCTCTCGCGGGGGGGCGAGACCCAGTACTTC. Translated, it gives CASRQPLSRGGETQYF. The full variable domain, rest sourced from reference TRBV11-2 and TRBJ2-5, is EAGVAQSPRYKIIEKRQSVAFWCNPISGHATLYWYQQILGQGPKLLIQFQNNGVVDDSQLPKDRFSAERLKGVDSTLKIQPAKLEDSAVYLCASRQPLSRGGETQYFGPGTRLLVL.

V gene TRBV4-3 combines with J gene TRBJ1-2, with D maybe TRBD1 (5 bases). The CDR3 runs 15 residues. Trimming took off 4 bases at V and 6 bases at J, with 18 bases between the two ends. Looked up from germline, CDR1 is LGHNA and CDR2 is YSLEER. The DNA of the CDR3 is TGCGCCAGCAGCCGCCCAGTCGGGGGGGTGCATGGCTACACCTTC. Amino acid sequence: CASSRPVGGVHGYTF.

The chain uses TRBV2 and TRBJ2-7; the D is unclear. The CDR3 extends over 12 amino acids. V shed 1 base and J shed 4 bases, with 5 bases lying between them. Germline V gene sequence: CDR1 SNHLY, CDR2 FYNNEI. The CDR3 DNA reads TGTGCCAGCAGTGAAGTGAGGTACGAGCAGTACTTC. It encodes CASSEVRYEQYF.

The CDR3 loop reads CASSLLTGENGYTF. For the CDR3, the DNA is TGTGCCAGCAGTTTATTGACGGGGGAAAATGGCTACACCTTC. V is TRBV28 and J is TRBJ1-2; D possibly corresponds to TRBD1 (5 bases). Germline V lookup: CDR1 MDHEN, CDR2 SYDVKM. This CDR3 has 14 residues. V was shortened by 1 base and J by 6 bases, with 12 bases between the two germline ends.

This chain links TRBV6-5 with TRBJ1-6; D gene uncertain. This CDR3 spans 15 amino acids. The V and J ends lost 8 bases and 7 bases respectively, with 18 bases between them. Per the germline V gene, CDR1 is MNHEY and CDR2 is SVGAGI. The chain's CDR3 is CASCLLGSRNSPLHF. The CDR3 nucleotides read TGTGCCAGCTGTCTCCTCGGGTCCCGAAATTCACCCCTCCACTTT.

As concerns this clone: This CDR3 is also generated by other DNA sequences in the sample. The rearrangement links TRBV18 to TRBJ1-1; 7 bases are shared with TRBD1. The CDR3 extends over 15 amino acids. Germline CDR1 and CDR2: KGHSH and LQKENI. The trim removed 3 bases at V and 1 base at J, leaving 5 bases unmatched. The CDR3: CASSPRTGSNTEAFF. CDR3 nucleotides: TGTGCCAGCTCACCCCGGACAGGTTCGAACACTGAAGCTTTCTTT.

V is TRBV6-7 and J is TRBJ1-5, with 7 positions matching TRBD1. TRBV6-7 has ORF status, its function being uncertain. The CDR3 length is 14 residues. The ends lost 6 bases at V and 3 bases at J; junction bases unmatched: 5. The CDR3 region is CASRPDRYNQPQHF. DNA of the CDR3: TGTGCCAGCAGACCGGACAGGTACAATCAGCCCCAGCATTTT.

On this clone itself: Other DNA sequences in the same sample also yield this CDR3. This chain uses TRBV19 with TRBJ2-7; TRBD2 matches 7 bases. CDR1 is LNHDA, CDR2 SQIVND, per germline (reference sequence). V dropped 5 bases and J dropped 3; count of bases not matched to a gene: 4. There are 13 residues in the CDR3. The CDR3 DNA sequence: TGTGCCAGTAGTCCTTGGGGGGGCTACGAGCAGTACTTC. Translating gives CASSPWGGYEQYF. Based on the CDR3 plus reference TRBV19 and TRBJ2-7, the full variable domain is DGGITQSPKYLFRKEGQNVTLSCEQNLNHDAMYWYRQDPGQGLRLIYYSQIVNDFQKGDIAEGYSVSREKKESFPLTVTSAQKNPTAFYLCASSPWGGYEQYFGPGTRLTVT.

The rearrangement joins TRBV19 to TRBJ1-2; TRBD1 aligns across 8 bases. This CDR3 contains 16 residues. Trimming took 1 base from V and 6 from J; bases not matched to a gene: 10. CDR1 and CDR2 from the germline V gene are LNHDA and SQIVND (reference sequence). The CDR3, as DNA: TGTGCCAGTAGTATAGGCCCCAGGGGGCGCATCCATGGCTACACCTTC. It encodes CASSIGPRGRIHGYTF.

The chain has TRBV30 and TRBJ2-7, with TRBD1 identical over 9 bases. This CDR3 has 13 residues. From germline, CDR1 is GTSNPN and CDR2 SVGIG (reference sequence). Losses at the gene ends were 5 bases for V and 8 bases for J; bases not matched to a gene: 10. The CDR3, as DNA: TGTGCCTGGGCCGGGACAGGGCCTACGAAGCAGTACTTC. This gives the protein CAWAGTGPTKQYF.

The CDR3 here is CASSEGSSNQPQHF. As DNA, the CDR3 is TGTGCCAGCAGTGAAGGGAGTTCCAATCAGCCCCAGCATTTT. This chain uses TRBV2 with TRBJ1-5; D remains unclear. Germline V gene sequence: CDR1 SNHLY, CDR2 FYNNEI. Deletions cut 1 base from V and 3 bases from J, with 7 bases between. CDR3 length: 14 residues.

The chain combines TRBV19 with TRBJ1-1; 9 nucleotides match TRBD1. This CDR3 spans 14 amino acids. Trimming took 5 bases from V and 4 from J; bases not matched to a gene: 5. The germline V gene has CDR1 LNHDA and CDR2 SQIVND (reference sequence). The CDR3: CASSRDRVGTEAFF. The CDR3 nucleotides are TGTGCCAGTAGTCGGGACAGGGTCGGCACTGAAGCTTTCTTT.

The chain has TRBV6-6 and TRBJ1-5; the D is unclear. Deletions cut 2 bases from V and 0 bases from J, with 11 bases between. The germline CDR1 and CDR2 sequences are MNHNY and SVGAGI (reference sequence). This CDR3 has 16 residues. CDR3 coding DNA: TGTGCCAGCAGTTACGCAGACATTTATAGCAATCAGCCCCAGCATTTT. This encodes CASSYADIYSNQPQHF.

The DNA of the CDR3 is TGTGCCAGCAGAATCCAGGGGGCGCGCCTGGAGACCCAGTACTTC. Translating gives CASRIQGARLETQYF. This chain uses TRBV6-5 with TRBJ2-5, with 8 bases that match TRBD1. V lost 6 bases and J lost 5; bases outside the gene matches: 11. Germline V CDR1 and CDR2: MNHEY, SVGAGI. This CDR3 contains 15 residues.

This clone was found once. V is TRBV2 and J is TRBJ2-6, with TRBD1 identical over 10 bases. CDR3 length equals 18 residues. Germline V gene lookup returns CDR1 SNHLY and CDR2 FYNNEI. The V gene end was trimmed by 6 bases and the J gene end by 0 bases; junction bases not matched to a gene: 8. The DNA for the CDR3 is TGTGCCAGCAGGCCCGGGACAGGGGTGAGCTCTGGGGCCAACGTCCTGACTTTC. Translated: CASRPGTGVSSGANVLTF.

This chain connects TRBV6-1 to TRBJ1-1; D not certain. This CDR3 has 15 residues. Germline V gene lookup returns CDR1 MNHNS and CDR2 SASEGT. The ends were cut back, 5 bases at V and 0 bases at J, with 13 bases in the middle. The CDR3 is CASSQGWGVNTEAFF. In nucleotides, the CDR3 is TGTGCCAGCAGTCAAGGGTGGGGAGTGAACACTGAAGCTTTCTTT.